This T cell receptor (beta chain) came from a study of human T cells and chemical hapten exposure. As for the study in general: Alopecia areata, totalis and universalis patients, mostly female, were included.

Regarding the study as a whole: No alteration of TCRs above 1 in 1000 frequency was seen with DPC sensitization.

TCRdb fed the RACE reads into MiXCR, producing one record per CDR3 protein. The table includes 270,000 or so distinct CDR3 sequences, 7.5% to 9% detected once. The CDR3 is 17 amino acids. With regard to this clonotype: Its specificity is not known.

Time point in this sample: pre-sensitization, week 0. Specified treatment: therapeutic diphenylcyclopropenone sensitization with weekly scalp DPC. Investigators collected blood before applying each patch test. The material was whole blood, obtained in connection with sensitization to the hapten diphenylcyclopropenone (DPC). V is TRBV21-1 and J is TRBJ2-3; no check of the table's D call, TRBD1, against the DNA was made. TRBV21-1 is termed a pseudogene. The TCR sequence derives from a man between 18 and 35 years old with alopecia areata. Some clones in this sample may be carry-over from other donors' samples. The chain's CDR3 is CASSKLRTGKNRDTQYF. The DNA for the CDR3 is TGTGCCAGCAGCAAACTCAGGACAGGAAAGAATCGAGATACGCAGTATTTT.